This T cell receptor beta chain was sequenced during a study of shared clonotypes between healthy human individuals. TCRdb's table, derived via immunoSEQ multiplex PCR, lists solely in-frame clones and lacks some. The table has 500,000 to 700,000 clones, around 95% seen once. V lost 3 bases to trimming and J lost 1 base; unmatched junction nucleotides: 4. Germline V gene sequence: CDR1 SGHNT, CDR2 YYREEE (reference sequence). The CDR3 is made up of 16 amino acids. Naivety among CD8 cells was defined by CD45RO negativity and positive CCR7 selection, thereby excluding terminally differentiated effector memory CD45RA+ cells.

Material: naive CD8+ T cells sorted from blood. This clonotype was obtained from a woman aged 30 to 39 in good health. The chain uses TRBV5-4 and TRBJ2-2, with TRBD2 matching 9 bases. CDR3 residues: CASSWGLAGNTGELFF. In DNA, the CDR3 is TGTGCCAGCAGCTGGGGACTAGCAGGGAACACCGGGGAGCTGTTTTTT.